The clone carrying this T cell receptor beta chain occurred many times. CDR1 is MNHNY, CDR2 SVGAGI, per germline (reference sequence). The trim removed 4 bases at V and 2 bases at J, leaving 6 bases unmatched. The CDR3 has 16 residues. TCRdb re-analysed the 5' RACE reads in MiXCR, keeping a single row per CDR3 protein. The profile shows 43,000 or so distinct CDR3 sequences, about 12% of them singletons. Sample time point: blood at routine non-recurrence follow-up after resection. The data belong to a study of spatial heterogeneity in lung cancer. The material was PBMCs, obtained at follow-up. The chain carries TRBV6-6 and TRBJ2-7; 12 bases line up with TRBD2. The sequence was collected from a male donor with early-stage non-small cell lung cancer. CDR3 protein: CASSSRLAGEAYEQYF. CDR3 nucleotide sequence: TGTGCCAGCAGTTCCCGACTAGCGGGAGAGGCCTACGAGCAGTACTTC.